Below are 26 T cell receptor beta chains sequenced from a single sample in a study of CXCR3-negative and CXCR3-positive naive CD8 T cells. Researchers prepared the TRB cDNA libraries using 5' RACE with UMI labels. TCRdb derives one entry per CDR3 protein from the 5' RACE reads, leaving out DNA. The listing contains 35,000 to 40,000 distinct CDR3 sequences. The sequenced sample consisted of memory CD8+ T cells from blood. Receptors were obtained from a human donor in good health. Some clones in this sample may be carry-over from other donors' samples.

The chain recombines TRBV7-2 with TRBJ2-7; with no DNA, the TCRdb D assignment of TRBD1 cannot be verified. The CDR3 sequence is 16 residues long. CDR1 and CDR2 from the germline V gene are SGHTA and FQGNSA. CDR3 loop: CASIRGGQGATYEQYF.

The chain has TRBV4-2 and TRBJ2-3; TCRdb returns TRBD1, unconfirmable since there is no DNA. The germline V gene has CDR1 LGHNA and CDR2 YNFKEQ. The CDR3 loop spans 14 amino acids. The CDR3 spells CASSLNRETDTQYF.

The V call is TRBV12-3 or TRBV12-4, the J call TRBJ2-3; TCRdb gives TRBD2 as the D gene, but with no DNA this cannot be confirmed. The CDR3 sequence is 15 residues long. The CDR3 loop is CASSLSDLNLGHQYF.

The chain couples TRBV15 to TRBJ2-3; TCRdb lists TRBD2, though no DNA is available to test this call. The CDR3 covers 14 residues. Germline loops: CDR1 LNHNV, CDR2 YYDKDF (reference sequence). The CDR3 region is CATSPREGQDTQYF.

This rearrangement joins TRBV25-1 to TRBJ1-3; TCRdb lists TRBD1, though no DNA is available to test this call. The germline CDR1 and CDR2 sequences are MGHDK and SYGVNS. The CDR3 extends over 13 amino acids. The CDR3 is CASGTGYGNTIYF. The full variable domain, with the rest looked up from reference TRBV25-1 and TRBJ1-3, is EADIYQTPRYLVIGTGKKITLECSQTMGHDKMYWYQQDPGMELHLIHYSYGVNSTEKGDLSSESTVSRIRTEHFPLTLESARPSHTSQYLCASGTGYGNTIYFGEGSWLTVV.

The rearrangement joins TRBV20-1 to TRBJ2-5; the D call from TCRdb, TRBD2, cannot be confirmed without DNA. Germline assignment: CDR1 DFQATT and CDR2 SNEGSKA (reference sequence). The CDR3 consists of 15 residues. CDR3 sequence reads: CSASYRPWEFRTQYF.

The V gene is TRBV3-1, the J gene TRBJ2-3. The germline gives CDR1 LGHDT, CDR2 YNNKEL (reference sequence). This CDR3 is built from 15 residues. CDR3 protein: CASSKVSTREDTQYF.

This chain connects TRBV7-8 to TRBJ2-3; TCRdb's D call of TRBD1 is untestable without DNA. This CDR3 is built from 17 residues. In germline, CDR1 is SGHVS, CDR2 FQNEAQ. This CDR3 reads CVSSLLLSGGGTDTQYF.

The J gene is TRBJ1-5, the V gene TRBV7-9; with no DNA, the TCRdb D assignment of TRBD1 cannot be verified. The CDR3 is 14 residues long. CDR1 is SEHNR and CDR2 is FQNEAQ in the germline V gene (reference sequence). The CDR3 reads CASSSGDRIQPQHF.

The V gene is TRBV28, the J gene TRBJ2-7; the D gene TCRdb calls, TRBD2, cannot be checked with no DNA. The CDR3 is made up of 12 amino acids. Germline V gives CDR1 MDHEN, CDR2 SYDVKM. This CDR3 is CASISGAYEQYF.

V usage is TRBV10-3 and J usage is TRBJ1-5. The CDR3 length is 16 residues. CDR1 ENHRY and CDR2 SYGVKD come from the germline V gene. The CDR3: CAISESIGTSNQPQHF.

J is TRBJ2-6 and V is TRBV4-3; TCRdb's D call of TRBD1 is untestable without DNA. This CDR3 is built from 17 residues. Germline V gives CDR1 LGHNA, CDR2 YSLEER. CDR3 protein: CASSQEEPGTGANVLTF.

The chain recombines TRBV4-2 with TRBJ2-3; TCRdb indicates TRBD2, and absent DNA this call remains unverified. There are 17 residues in the CDR3. Germline CDR1 is LGHNA and CDR2 is YNFKEQ. The CDR3 loop is CASSQEGLAALTDTQYF.

The V and J genes are TRBV7-7 and TRBJ2-3; as DNA is missing, the TRBD2 call by TCRdb cannot be tested. The CDR3 consists of 14 residues. CDR1 and CDR2 from the germline V gene are SSHAT and FNYEAQ (reference sequence). The chain's CDR3 is CASSQGGARDTQYF. Full variable domain (remainder filled in from reference TRBV7-7 and TRBJ2-3): GAGVSQSPRYKVTKRGQDVTLRCDPISSHATLYWYQQALGQGPEFLTYFNYEAQPDKSGLPSDRFSAERPEGSISTLTIQRTEQRDSAMYRCASSQGGARDTQYFGPGTRLTVL.

The chain couples TRBV6-2 or TRBV6-3 to TRBJ2-5. This CDR3 region has 12 residues. CDR1 and CDR2 from the germline V gene are MNHEY and SVGEGT. The CDR3 spells CASSYPVETQYF.

This rearrangement joins TRBV20-1 to TRBJ2-3; the TRBD1 assignment by TCRdb is unverifiable without DNA. Germline values: CDR1 DFQATT, CDR2 SNEGSKA (reference sequence). The CDR3 loop spans 12 amino acids. The CDR3 here is CSAGTGSYTQYF.

The chain is built from TRBV29-1 and TRBJ2-7; the D call from TCRdb, TRBD2, cannot be confirmed without DNA. This CDR3 comprises 13 residues. Per the germline V gene, CDR1 is SQVTM and CDR2 is ANQGSEA. The CDR3 reads CSVEGLAGYEQYF.

This chain joins TRBV20-1 and TRBJ2-1; TCRdb calls TRBD2, which cannot be checked without DNA. The CDR3 extends over 16 amino acids. Germline CDR1 reads DFQATT; CDR2 reads SNEGSKA (reference sequence). The CDR3 protein is CSARDVAGDSYNEQFF.

The genes are TRBV7-2 and TRBJ2-1; no DNA is available, so the TRBD2 call from TCRdb remains unchecked. Germline lookup yields CDR1 SGHTA and CDR2 FQGNSA. CDR3 length equals 14 residues. The CDR3 spells CASLLGLSYNEQFF.

This chain links TRBV14 with TRBJ2-7. There are 16 residues in the CDR3. Germline loops: CDR1 SGHDN, CDR2 FVKESK. This CDR3 reads CASSSPHTSTPYEQYF. Combining the CDR3 with reference TRBV14 and TRBJ2-7 gives the whole variable domain EAGVTQFPSHSVIEKGQTVTLRCDPISGHDNLYWYRRVMGKEIKFLLHFVKESKQDESGMPNNRFLAERTGGTYSTLKVQPAELEDSGVYFCASSSPHTSTPYEQYFGPGTRLTVT.

The chain carries TRBV28 and TRBJ2-5. This CDR3 has 15 amino acids. CDR1 and CDR2 (germline): MDHEN, SYDVKM. The CDR3 sequence: CASRPTRHRQETQYF.

CDR3 residues: CASSMSSSYEQYF. The chain uses TRBV5-4 and TRBJ2-7. Germline V lookup: CDR1 SGHNT, CDR2 YYREEE (reference sequence). The CDR3 runs 13 residues.

This CDR3 reads CASSSGRNGYTF. This chain joins TRBV12-3 or TRBV12-4 and TRBJ1-2. CDR3 length: 12 residues.

CDR3 sequence reads: CASSVTVYNEQFF. This rearrangement joins TRBV12-3 or TRBV12-4 to TRBJ2-1; the D call of TRBD1 rests on TCRdb alone, since no DNA is present to check it. The CDR3 runs to 13 residues.

The chain links TRBV27 to TRBJ1-5; TCRdb's assignment of TRBD1 cannot be checked, as there is no DNA. CDR1 and CDR2 from the germline V gene are MNHEY and SMNVEV (reference sequence). There are 13 residues in the CDR3. The CDR3 loop reads CASRPTGFRPQHF.

The chain links TRBV6-2 or TRBV6-3 to TRBJ2-7; TCRdb proposes TRBD2, but this gene call is untestable without DNA. The CDR3 has 14 residues. CDR1 is MNHEY and CDR2 is SVGEGT in the germline V gene. CDR3 amino acids: CASSYGGDAYEQYF.